The text below deals with one T cell receptor beta chain. The antigen is undetermined. This entry belongs to a study of cytomegalovirus exposure and HLA in healthy donors. PCR used 60 Vbeta primers and 13 Jbeta primers. Assay: immunoSEQ multiplex PCR; the TCRdb copy retains only in-frame clones and omits some. The sample records about 180,000 clones, 84% being singletons. The CDR3 has 13 amino acids. Germline CDR1 reads MNHEY; CDR2 reads SVGAGI. Trimming removed 1 base at V and 6 bases at J, with 8 bases between. Broader study findings: Later on, an analysis found that several of the most significant clusters appeared to be linked to common viral pathogens, which included parvovirus B19. There were some V segments, including TRBV6-2 and TRBV6-3, excluded as indistinguishable. HLA allele associations emerged for fewer than 20,000 TCR beta sequences in a later analysis, at 0.05 false discovery rate. The study listed around 150 cytomegalovirus-associated TCR beta chains.

This receptor was obtained from a girl aged 2-10 years in good health and CMV-seropositive. The sample comprised PBMCs. This chain joins TRBV6-5 and TRBJ2-3; no reliable D call. CDR3 protein: CASSYWAWDTQYF. The DNA of the CDR3 is TGTGCCAGCAGTTACTGGGCATGGGATACGCAGTATTTT.